The sequence of this T cell receptor (beta chain) was determined in a study of vaccination effects on CD4 cells after COVID-19. In the study overall: Post-vaccine specimens were collected at a median of 72 days following the second dose.

Ahead of sequencing, the ViraFEST assay grew antigen-specific CD4+ T cells using viral peptide pools. Isolation of CD4+ T cells took place after about 10 days of culture. The vaccine given was either BNT162b2 or mRNA-1273, in two doses. Every well housed 1.5 million to 2 million PBMC, which grew in culture alongside around 9.8 IU/ml IL-2 and roughly 9.8 ug/ml peptides. Cultures had half their medium replaced with IL-2 medium on days 3 and 7. TCRdb's copy holds only in-frame clones and misses some; the assay was immunoSEQ multiplex PCR. The profile shows about 46,000 clones, over 60% of them singletons. Germline V gene sequence: CDR1 LNHDA, CDR2 SQIVND (reference sequence). Trimming cost V 7 bases and J 2 bases, with 17 bases left between them. The length of the CDR3 is 16 residues. As concerns this clone: Its specificity is unknown.

The rearrangement links TRBV19 to TRBJ2-2; D not resolved. This TCR was sampled from a human donor who received a COVID-19 vaccine. Sequenced here: CD4+ T cells from PBMCs cultured with HCoV-OC43 spike peptides, sampled after COVID-19 vaccination. Sample subset: HCoV-OC43 spike overlapping peptide pool stimulation. CDR3 DNA sequence: TGTGCCAGTAAGAACAGCCCTTCTCCAAACACCGGGGAGCTGTTTTTT. Protein: CASKNSPSPNTGELFF. Complete variable domain (other parts from reference TRBV19 and TRBJ2-2): DGGITQSPKYLFRKEGQNVTLSCEQNLNHDAMYWYRQDPGQGLRLIYYSQIVNDFQKGDIAEGYSVSREKKESFPLTVTSAQKNPTAFYLCASKNSPSPNTGELFFGEGSRLTVL.